The sequence of this T cell receptor beta chain was determined in a study of T-cell reconstitution after alpha-beta-depleted transplantation in children. Regarding the study as a whole: Most T-cell counts and diversity one year after the transplant came from T cells that were newly produced. About two months after transplant, alpha-beta T cells reportedly came from several hundred expanded graft clones.

As for this clonotype: Its antigen is unknown.

Per the germline V gene, CDR1 is LNHNV and CDR2 is YYDKDF (reference sequence). The CDR3 is 16 residues long. With 4 bases clipped from V and 1 base from J, the junction kept 9 bases outside the gene matches. The TCRbeta library incorporated unique molecular identifiers. TCRdb ran MiXCR on the PCR reads and lists one entry per CDR3 protein. The sample shows about 900,000 distinct CDR3 sequences, less than 30% of them seen only once. The sequencing used PBMCs, mostly from graft donor cells, collected 360 days after TCRalphabeta/CD19-depleted stem cell transplant. This receptor was obtained from a boy less than two years old who had a stem cell transplant for SCID, so the T cells may come from the graft donor. This chain connects TRBV15 to TRBJ2-7, with TRBD1 matching 8 bases. The DNA for the CDR3 is TGTGCCACCAGCACCCTCCCGGGGACAGGATCCTACGAGCAGTACTTC. Amino acids: CATSTLPGTGSYEQYF.